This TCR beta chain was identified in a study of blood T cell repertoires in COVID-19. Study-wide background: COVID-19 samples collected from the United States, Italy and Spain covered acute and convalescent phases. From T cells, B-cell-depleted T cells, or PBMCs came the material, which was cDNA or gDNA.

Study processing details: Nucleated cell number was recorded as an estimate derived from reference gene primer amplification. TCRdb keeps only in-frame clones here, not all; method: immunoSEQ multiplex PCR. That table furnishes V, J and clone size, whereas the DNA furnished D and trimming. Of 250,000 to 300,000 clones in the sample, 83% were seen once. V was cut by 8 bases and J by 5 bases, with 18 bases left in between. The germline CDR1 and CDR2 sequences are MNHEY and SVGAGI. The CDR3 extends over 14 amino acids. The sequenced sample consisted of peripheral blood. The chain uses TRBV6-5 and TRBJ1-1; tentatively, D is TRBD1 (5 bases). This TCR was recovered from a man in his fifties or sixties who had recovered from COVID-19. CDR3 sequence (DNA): TGTGCCAGCTGCATTGGGGGGTTCGGGACTGAAGCTTTCTTT. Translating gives CASCIGGFGTEAFF.